These 20 T cell receptor beta chains share one sample of origin, sequenced in a study of blood T cell repertoires in COVID-19. The data were produced by immunoSEQ multiplex PCR, yet TCRdb's version contains in-frame clones alone and is incomplete. The profile covers approximately 190,000 clones, with approximately 90% appearing a single time and 20% to 25% taken by the ten largest. Sequenced: PBMCs or T cells enriched from blood (not recorded which). Receptor source: a middle-aged woman in a cohort exposed to, infected with or recovered from COVID-19 (not recorded which).

This CDR3 reads CASSSLDRGPSPLHF. DNA of the CDR3: TGTGCCAGCAGCTCCCTGGACAGGGGGCCTTCACCCCTCCACTTT. This sequence joins TRBV7-2 and TRBJ1-6; TRBD1 aligns across 11 bases. V lost 4 bases, J lost 9 bases, and 5 bases stayed unmatched. The germline CDR1 and CDR2 sequences are SGHTA and FQGNSA. This CDR3 region has 15 residues.

The rearrangement links TRBV10-3 to TRBJ1-2; D is unresolved. The V end lost 3 bases, the J end lost 10 bases, and 12 bases lay between the germline ends. Germline assignment: CDR1 ENHRY and CDR2 SYGVKD. The CDR3 runs to 12 residues. CDR3 nucleotide sequence: TGTGCCATCAGTGATCGGGTCGACGACTACACCTTC. Its translation is CAISDRVDDYTF.

This clone was seen more than once but under ten times. J is TRBJ2-3 and V is TRBV11-3, with 9 bases aligning to TRBD2. The CDR3 covers 17 residues. With 5 bases clipped from V and 0 bases from J, the junction kept 9 bases outside the gene matches. Per germline, CDR1 SGHNT and CDR2 YENEEA. In DNA, the CDR3 is TGTGCCAGCAGCCCCCGAGGACTAGCGTCTAGCACAGATACGCAGTATTTT. It encodes CASSPRGLASSTDTQYF.

This sequence joins TRBV3-1 (or the pseudogene TRBV3-2) and TRBJ2-5; 14 bases fit TRBD2. J was trimmed by 5 bases and V by 4 bases; bases with no gene match: 6. The CDR3 is made up of 16 amino acids. Germline V gives CDR1 LGHDT, CDR2 YNNKEL (reference sequence). This CDR3 is CASSLGTSGGAETQYF. CDR3 nucleotide sequence: TGTGCCAGCAGCCTGGGGACTAGCGGGGGAGCTGAGACCCAGTACTTC.

CDR3: CASSPLGPGELFF. The CDR3 DNA is TGCGCCAGCAGCCCATTGGGCCCCGGGGAGCTGTTTTTT. The rearrangement uses TRBV5-1 and TRBJ2-2; D not certain. The CDR3 totals 13 residues. Trimming shortened V by 4 bases and J by 6 bases, and 10 bases separated the two germline ends. Germline values: CDR1 SGHRS, CDR2 YFSETQ.

The chain links TRBV15 to TRBJ1-2; 7 bases are a match to TRBD1. This CDR3 region has 17 residues. Germline loops: CDR1 LNHNV, CDR2 YYDKDF (reference sequence). V shed 1 base, J shed 4 bases, and the junction held 12 bases outside the gene matches. The CDR3 region is CATSRGVWSRDSYGYTF. The CDR3 nucleotides read TGTGCCACCAGCAGAGGTGTGTGGTCAAGGGACAGCTATGGCTACACCTTC.

The chain uses TRBV19 and TRBJ2-1, with a possible D match to TRBD1 (7 bases). The ends were cut back, 6 bases at V and 2 bases at J, with 17 bases in the middle. Per germline, CDR1 LNHDA and CDR2 SQIVND (reference sequence). CDR3 length equals 16 residues. DNA for the CDR3: TGTGCCAGTAGCCCTCCGGAGGGGGCCCCCTACAATGAGCAGTTCTTC. It yields the protein CASSPPEGAPYNEQFF.

The V gene is TRBV10-3, the J gene TRBJ1-4; 8 nucleotides agree with TRBD1. CDR1 and CDR2 from the germline V gene are ENHRY and SYGVKD. This CDR3 spans 14 amino acids. Germline trimming cut 5 bases from V and 8 bases from J; bases unmatched to any gene: 7. The CDR3 loop reads CAISKQGVEEKLFF. CDR3 nucleotide sequence: TGTGCCATCAGTAAACAGGGGGTTGAGGAAAAACTGTTTTTT.

The chain joins TRBV29-1 to TRBJ2-4, with 11 bases fitting TRBD1. With 4 bases clipped from V and 7 bases from J, the junction kept 3 bases outside the gene matches. The germline V gene encodes CDR1 SQVTM and CDR2 ANQGSEA. CDR3 length equals 13 residues. CDR3 in amino acids: CSVARTGGNIQYF. CDR3 sequence (DNA): TGCAGCGTTGCCCGGACAGGGGGCAACATTCAGTACTTC.

This clone was counted only a few times. This sequence joins TRBV19 and TRBJ2-1; D ambiguous. Looked up from germline, CDR1 is LNHDA and CDR2 is SQIVND (reference sequence). This CDR3 is 15 amino acids long. The ends were cut back, 4 bases at V and 6 bases at J, with 16 bases in the middle. CDR3 sequence (DNA): TGTGCCAGTAGTACGGCGGCGACCGATGGCAATGAGCAGTTCTTC. Protein: CASSTAATDGNEQFF.

V is TRBV10-3 and J is TRBJ1-2; D is unresolved. The CDR3 runs to 14 residues. Germline-derived CDR1 and CDR2 are ENHRY and SYGVKD. V lost 2 bases, J lost 0 bases, and 7 bases lay in between. The CDR3 spells CAISEVQTNYGYTF. The CDR3 DNA sequence: TGTGCCATCAGTGAGGTACAGACTAACTATGGCTACACCTTC.

This clone is a singleton in its sample. This rearrangement joins TRBV5-1 to TRBJ2-4, with D tentatively TRBD2 (5 bases). Germline loops: CDR1 SGHRS, CDR2 YFSETQ. The CDR3 spans 15 residues. Between the trimmed V and J ends, which lost 0 bases and 3 bases, there was a span of 10 bases. In nucleotides, the CDR3 is TGCGCCAGCAGCTTGGGAGGGCCTGTCAAAAACATTCAGTACTTC. Translated: CASSLGGPVKNIQYF.

Only one count was recorded for this clone. V is TRBV6-1 and J is TRBJ1-5; unclear D gene. In germline, CDR1 is MNHNS, CDR2 SASEGT. V lost 0 bases to trimming and J lost 5 bases, with 8 bases between them. This CDR3 has 14 residues. The CDR3 is CASSEAVRDQPQHF. The CDR3 region has the DNA TGTGCCAGCAGTGAAGCGGTTCGGGATCAGCCCCAGCATTTT.

The chain employs TRBV28 and TRBJ2-3; 7 bases fit TRBD2. The CDR3 is made up of 14 amino acids. CDR1 is MDHEN and CDR2 is SYDVKM in the germline V gene. The ends lost 4 bases at V and 7 bases at J; junction bases unmatched: 8. CDR3 nucleotide sequence: TGTGCCAGCAGTTATCGCCGGGGGGAGAATACGCAGTATTTT. Translation: CASSYRRGENTQYF.

J is TRBJ1-3 and V is TRBV28; perhaps TRBD1 as D (5 bases). The CDR3 loop spans 14 amino acids. Germline V CDR1 and CDR2: MDHEN, SYDVKM. The ends were cut back, 5 bases at V and 4 bases at J, with 12 bases in the middle. The CDR3 is CASSLTPGGNTIYF. For the CDR3, the DNA is TGTGCCAGCAGTCTAACCCCAGGGGGAAACACCATATATTTT.

This clone was recorded only once. The CDR3 sequence is CASSFGTPNTGQFF. Written as DNA, the CDR3 is TGTGCCAGCAGCTTTGGGACACCCAACACGGGACAGTTCTTC. This sequence joins TRBV11-2 and TRBJ2-1; perhaps TRBD1 as D (6 bases). Looked up from germline, CDR1 is SGHAT and CDR2 is FQNNGV. This CDR3 has 14 residues. Trimming stripped 3 bases from V and 13 bases from J, with 19 bases between.

This sequence joins TRBV2 and TRBJ2-1; 10 bases map to TRBD1. Germline V gene data show CDR1 as SNHLY and CDR2 as FYNNEI. The J segment lost 8 bases and the V segment lost 7 bases, leaving 11 bases of the junction unmatched. This CDR3 region has 15 residues. The CDR3 spells CASNSRQGARDEQFF. Written as DNA, the CDR3 is TGTGCCAGCAATTCCCGACAGGGGGCTAGGGATGAGCAGTTCTTC.

The chain joins TRBV24-1 to TRBJ2-6; D may be TRBD2 (7 bases). V was pared by 1 base and J by 3 bases, with 15 bases between. The CDR3 is made up of 18 amino acids. Germline values: CDR1 KGHDR, CDR2 SFDVKD. The CDR3 DNA reads as TGTGCCACCAGTGATTTCCCCGTCGGGGGGCGTGGGGCCAACGTCCTGACTTTC. Translated: CATSDFPVGGRGANVLTF.

This rearrangement joins TRBV18 to TRBJ1-2; 10 nucleotides align to TRBD1. After removal of 3 bases from V and 7 bases from J, the junction contained 14 bases not matched to a gene. CDR3 length: 17 amino acids. The germline V gene has CDR1 KGHSH and CDR2 LQKENI. CDR3 nucleotide sequence: TGTGCCAGCTCACCGGCAGGAGGACAGGGGGTGATATCTGGCTACACCTTC. Translating it yields CASSPAGGQGVISGYTF.

The chain recombines TRBV7-9 with TRBJ1-3, with D maybe TRBD1 (6 bases). Germline-derived CDR1 and CDR2 are SEHNR and FQNEAQ (reference sequence). Trimming removed 11 bases from V and 0 bases from J, with 17 bases in between. The CDR3 is 15 residues long. The CDR3 DNA reads as TGTGCCCCTGGACAGTTTACTCTCTCTGGAAACACCATATATTTT. Translation gives CAPGQFTLSGNTIYF.